This TCR beta chain appears in the sequencing data of a study of blood T cell repertoires in COVID-19. The wider study: Some COVID-19 samples were acute and others convalescent; all came from the United States, Italy and Spain. From T cells, B-cell-depleted T cells, or PBMCs came the material, which was cDNA or gDNA.

V was pared by 6 bases and J by 1 base, with 4 bases of the junction left unmatched. Germline-derived CDR1 and CDR2 are MNHNY and SVGAGI (reference sequence). CDR3 length equals 14 residues. Authors' data handling: Reference gene primers were amplified, and this amplification served to estimate nucleated cell counts. TCRdb's copy holds only in-frame clones and misses some; the assay was immunoSEQ multiplex PCR. The D gene and trimming were derived from the DNA, and the V and J assignments and clone size from that table. The repertoire consists of about 110,000 clones, with around 75% occurring once and the leading ten covering approximately 0.87%.

The sequenced sample was peripheral blood. The chain links TRBV6-6 to TRBJ2-7; 9 nucleotides agree with TRBD1. The TCR sequence derives from a human donor with acute or convalescent COVID-19. The donor label of this sample is uncertain. CDR3 DNA: TGTGCCAGCAGATCTGGGACAGGGTCCTACGAGCAGTACTTC. Residues: CASRSGTGSYEQYF.